This is a list of T cell receptor beta chains from one sample in a study of response to subunit inactivated influenza vaccine. TCRdb ran MiXCR on the RT-PCR reads and lists one entry per CDR3 protein. The table includes hundreds of thousands of distinct CDR3 sequences, about an eighth detected once. Sequenced here: PBMCs from blood, sampled on the day of vaccination. These receptors came from a man in his fifties who received an inactivated influenza vaccine. CDR3s include the opening cysteine and the closing phenylalanine or tryptophan. Fields, in order: V gene, D gene, clone size, J gene, CDR3 DNA, CDR3 protein. D genes are given only for firm matches. Some rows mark clone size as missing; the rest say once, few, many or name a class of expanded clone.

>TRBV12-3/TRBV12-4|-|-|TRBJ1-6
TGTGCCAGCAGTTTAGGTGCAGTAAAGTATAATTCACCCCTCCACTTT
CASSLGAVKYNSPLHF
>TRBV20-1|-|many|TRBJ1-2
TGCAGTGCTAGAGATGCAGGATTAGCTAACTATGGCTACACCTTC
CSARDAGLANYGYTF
>TRBV4-3|TRBD2|-|TRBJ2-2
TGCGCCAGCAGCCAAGATTGGTTGGGCGGGGGGAACACCGGGGAGCTGTTTTTT
CASSQDWLGGGNTGELFF
>TRBV27|-|few|TRBJ2-7
TGTGCCAGCAGTCCACGACACCTAGGAGTTGAATTCTCCTACGAGCAGTACTTC
CASSPRHLGVEFSYEQYF
>TRBV18|-|few|TRBJ1-1
TGTGCCAGCTCACAGAATTTTTTGACTGAAGCTTTCTTT
CASSQNFLTEAFF
>TRBV7-2|-|-|TRBJ2-2
TGTGCCAGCAGCTCCTACTTCTTCACCGGGGAGCTGTTTTTT
CASSSYFFTGELFF
>TRBV11-2|-|few|TRBJ1-1
TGTGCCAGCAGCTTATCCCCCAATAAAAGGGCTTTCTTT
CASSLSPNKRAFF
>TRBV20-1|TRBD1|few|TRBJ2-7
TGCAGTGCCAGCCGGGACAGCTCCTACGAGCAGTACTTC
CSASRDSSYEQYF
>TRBV28|-|-|TRBJ2-3
TGTGCCAGCAGTTTAATGGCACGCGGGCCGAACACAGATACGCAGTATTTT
CASSLMARGPNTDTQYF
>TRBV10-3|-|few|TRBJ2-1
TGTGCCATCAGGCAACAGGGTTCCTACAATGAGCAGTTCTTC
CAIRQQGSYNEQFF
>TRBV6-5|TRBD2|few|TRBJ2-1
TGTGCCAGCAGTTCCCGGACTAGCGGGAGGGTTCAGAAGTTCTTC
CASSSRTSGRVQKFF
>TRBV24-1|TRBD1|many|TRBJ2-1
TGTGCCACCAGTGAGACAGGGTTAGGGCCTCGGGATGAGCAGTTCTTC
CATSETGLGPRDEQFF
>TRBV29-1|TRBD1|-|TRBJ2-7
TGCAGCAGCTTGGGACAGGGTCTCGACGAGCAGTACTTC
CSSLGQGLDEQYF
>TRBV20-1|-|few|TRBJ1-1
TGCAGTGCTAGCAGAACTGAAGCTTTCTTT
CSASRTEAFF
>TRBV11-2|-|many|TRBJ1-2
TGTGCCAGCAGCTTAGGAGTCAGAGACTATGGCTACACCTTC
CASSLGVRDYGYTF
>TRBV29-1|-|-|TRBJ1-1
TGCAGTTTCCGGGGAGGGTTGAACACTGAAGCTTTCTTT
CSFRGGLNTEAFF
>TRBV6-5|TRBD1|-|TRBJ2-3
TGTGCCAGCAGTAACCCAAACAGACAGGGGGCGGGAGATACGCAGTATTTT
CASSNPNRQGAGDTQYF
>TRBV3-1|-|few|TRBJ2-7
TGTGCCAGCAGCCAAGCCAGTCACTACGAGCAGTACTTC
CASSQASHYEQYF
>TRBV7-9|-|few|TRBJ2-7
TGTGCCAGCGCCGTGGGTTCGGTCGAGCAGTACTTC
CASAVGSVEQYF
>TRBV7-2|-|-|TRBJ1-4
TGTGCCAGCAGCTTAGGAGCGCCCCGGGCTAATGAAAAACTGTTTTTT
CASSLGAPRANEKLFF
>TRBV20-1|TRBD2|-|TRBJ2-1
TGCAGTGCCCTCCCTCCCCTGGCGGGAGGCGGGAATGAGCAGTTCTTC
CSALPPLAGGGNEQFF
>TRBV20-1|-|many|TRBJ1-2
TGCAGTGCGCCAACTGGGGCCTATGGCTACACCTTC
CSAPTGAYGYTF
>TRBV14|-|-|TRBJ2-7
TGTGCCAGCAGCCACTGGGCAGCGGGACAGTACGAGCAGTACTTC
CASSHWAAGQYEQYF
>TRBV14|-|-|TRBJ2-5
TGTGCCAGCAGCCAAGAGTTAGCGGAGACCCAGTACTTC
CASSQELAETQYF
>TRBV7-2|-|many|TRBJ2-5
TGTGCCAGCAGCCCTAGCTGGGGAAGTCAAGAGACCCAGTACTTC
CASSPSWGSQETQYF